This T cell receptor (beta chain) was documented in a study of identical twins. A universal primer site was incorporated via template switching, and the cDNA contained unique molecular identifiers. A single record per CDR3 protein comes from TCRdb applying MiXCR to the 5' RACE reads. There are 1,800,000 or so distinct CDR3 sequences in the sample; about 31% occur only once, and about 0.27% lies in the top ten. Study-level results: Out-of-frame alpha sequences common to twins exhibited a surplus of low generation probability. Whereas memory repertoires showed no such difference, abundant cord blood beta clonotypes carried fewer insertions. Analyses of zero insertions could be partly confounded by invariant MAIT and iNKT cells.

This CDR3 is built from 12 residues. The V and J ends lost 8 bases and 3 bases, in that order; junction bases with no gene match: 1. A note on this clonotype: What it binds is not known.

The clonotype was recovered from a newborn girl in good health. The chain recombines TRBV12-3 or TRBV12-4 with TRBJ2-1; 7 positions match TRBD1. Sequenced material: cord blood. The CDR3 region has the DNA TGTGCCAGCGGACAGGTCTACAATGAGCAGTTCTTC. The encoded protein is CASGQVYNEQFF.